A selection of T cell receptor beta chains follows, all from one sample in a study of T cell repertoires in cytomegalovirus infection. From the reads, TCRdb called clonotypes with MiXCR, one entry per CDR3 protein. The sample yields roughly 500,000 distinct CDR3 sequences, approximately 11% seen once. Sample: PBMCs. The receptors here all came from a human donor in good health (CMV status not recorded). Some clones in this sample may be carry-over from other donors' samples. CDR3s leave out the opening cysteine and the closing phenylalanine or tryptophan. Size is stated for part of the rows, as once, few or many counts, or as a class when the clone is expanded.

>few|TRBJ2-5|TRBV28
ASSRDRGFGVQY
>many|TRBJ2-5|TRBV14
ASSRLQGRGQETQY
>many|TRBJ1-2|TRBV29-1
SVAWGNYGYT
>many|TRBJ2-2|TRBV28
ASSGTGLNTGELF
>few|TRBJ1-1|TRBV7-9
ASSLGQLGSRRSTEAF
>-|TRBJ1-1|TRBV10-3
AISGQKNTEAF
>many|TRBJ2-7|TRBV11-2
ASSLERGPSYEQY
>-|TRBJ2-5|TRBV12-3/TRBV12-4
ASSFGAWGDQETQY
>-|TRBJ2-7|TRBV14
ASSQGGVPDEQY
>many|TRBJ1-3|TRBV7-3
ASSLNIGNTIY
>few|TRBJ1-1|TRBV20-1
SARNPGQGSTEAF
>many|TRBJ1-2|TRBV9
ASSSGTVVYGYT
>few|TRBJ2-7|TRBV29-1
SFSGTYEQY
>-|TRBJ1-2|TRBV3-1
ASSLRTLNYGYT
>-|TRBJ1-1|TRBV15
ATSRGYRETEAF
>few|TRBJ1-2|TRBV7-2
ASSLPTGKGGLGYT
>many|TRBJ2-5|TRBV12-3/TRBV12-4
ASLPPSSAHQETQY
>few|TRBJ1-6|TRBV5-1
ASSLDWQGRGSPLH
>few|TRBJ1-6|TRBV20-1
SARDFDLEPLH
>-|TRBJ2-3|TRBV19
ASSSPSGGPADTQY
>many|TRBJ2-7|TRBV12-3/TRBV12-4
ASSQALGSASYEQY
>-|TRBJ2-7|TRBV18
ASSRQAGGYEQY
>many|TRBJ2-1|TRBV6-5
ASSYSRSSDNEQF
>many|TRBJ2-7|TRBV20-1
SAGPGQGSEQY
>few|TRBJ2-5|TRBV20-1
SAMAQGAIEETQY
>few|TRBJ2-1|TRBV5-8
ASSSRGRGNYNEQF
>many|TRBJ1-5|TRBV12-3/TRBV12-4
ASSPGTGGDQPQH